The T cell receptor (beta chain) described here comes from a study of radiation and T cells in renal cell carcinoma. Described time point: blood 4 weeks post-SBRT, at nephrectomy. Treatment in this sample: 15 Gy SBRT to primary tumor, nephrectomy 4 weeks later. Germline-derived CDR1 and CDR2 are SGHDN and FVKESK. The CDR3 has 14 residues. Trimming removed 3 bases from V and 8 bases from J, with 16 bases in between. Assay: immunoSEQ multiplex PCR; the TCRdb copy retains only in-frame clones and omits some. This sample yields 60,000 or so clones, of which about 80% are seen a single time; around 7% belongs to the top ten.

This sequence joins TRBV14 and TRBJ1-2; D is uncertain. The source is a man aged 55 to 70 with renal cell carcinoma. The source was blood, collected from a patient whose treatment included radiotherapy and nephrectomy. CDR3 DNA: TGTGCCAGCAGCCATGGATCTCTCCCGGAGGGCTACACCTTC. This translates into CASSHGSLPEGYTF.